This T cell receptor beta chain was profiled in a study of T cell responses to AZD1222 COVID-19 vaccine. Repertoires were generated with immunoSEQ multiplex PCR, while TCRdb's copy carries only in-frame clones and drops some. The table includes 120,000 to 150,000 clones, approximately 86% detected once. Overall study findings and caveats: Vaccine-related CD4 TCRs covered spike, predominating at 160-218 and 743-854. Spike-specific TCR breadth and depth grew following two AZD1222 doses. As reported, nearly half of all spike-specific TCRs target variant regions that are unmutated. The donors showed a predominance of white British ancestry and of females, with possible underestimation of clonal diversity.

Concerning this clone: Its antigen is as yet unknown. The junction differs from germline at one of its ends, possibly a read error.

The germline V gene encodes CDR1 SGHTA and CDR2 FQGNSA. This CDR3 spans 13 amino acids. Sequences were derived from peripheral blood, sampled 28 days after the second AZD1222 dose. The chain links TRBV7-2 to TRBJ1-4; D uncertain. This TCR came from an adult who received the AZD1222 COVID-19 vaccine. The CDR3: CASSLGRREKLFF. CDR3 coding DNA: TGTGCCAGCAGTTTAGGCCGGCGTGAAAAACTGTTTTTT.